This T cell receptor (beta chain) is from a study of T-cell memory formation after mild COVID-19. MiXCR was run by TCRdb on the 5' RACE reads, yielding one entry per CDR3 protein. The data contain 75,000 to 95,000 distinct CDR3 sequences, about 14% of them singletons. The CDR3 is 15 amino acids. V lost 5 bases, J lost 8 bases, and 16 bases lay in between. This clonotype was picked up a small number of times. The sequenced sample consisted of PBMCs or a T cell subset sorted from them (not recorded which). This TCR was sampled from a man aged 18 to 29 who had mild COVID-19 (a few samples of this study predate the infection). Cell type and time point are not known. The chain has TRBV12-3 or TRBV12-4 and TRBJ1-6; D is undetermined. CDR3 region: CASSPSLFNYSPLHF. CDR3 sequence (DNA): TGTGCCAGCAGTCCCTCGTTGTTCAATTATTCACCCCTCCACTTT.